This entry features one T cell receptor (beta chain) sequence. This clonotype was detected once. Its antigen is still unknown. One junction end disagrees with the germline gene, perhaps due to a read error. The 40 or so donors, aged about 6 to 95 years, were systemically healthy Caucasian individuals from Russia. Around 10 milliliters of peripheral blood were collected from each donor into EDTA-treated Vacutainer tubes. Ficoll-Paque density-gradient centrifugation was used to isolate PBMCs, with at least 6.5 million per sample. Total RNA, at least 5.5 micrograms per sample, was extracted from PBMCs with Trizol reagent. For every donor, an aliquot of PBMCs went through flow cytometry to measure the percentages of naive CD45RAhigh/CD27high T cells. To prepare the library, 5' RACE was applied. Sequencing instrument: Illumina HiSeq 2500. The second PCR ran for about 7 to 11 cycles and used a J-beta primer mix along with a sample-barcoded 5' primer. A unique molecular identifier was introduced onto each TCR beta cDNA molecule by a template-switch 5' adaptor carrying 12 random nucleotides. Each sample yielded at least 3 million CDR3-containing paired-end reads. First-strand cDNA was synthesized from all RNA with the Mint cDNA synthesis kit, primed by a TRBC-specific oligonucleotide. After uracil-DNA glycosylase treatment, a first 18-cycle PCR used universal primers M1SS and BC2_uni_R on all cDNA. For the original study's pipeline: For normalization, 1 million high-quality reads were randomly selected from each sample, with every read carrying a distinct molecular identifier. Instead of being binned into consensus sequences, reads with shared molecular identifiers were discarded. CDR3 identification, clonotype clustering and error correction used MiTCR with a Q25 quality threshold and the strictest error-elimination algorithm. Lower-bound total TCR beta diversity was estimated with a nonparametric unseen species model using Euler transformation. TCRdb reworked the public reads: Q25 trimming with fastp, MiXCR clone assembly, productive beta chains retained. Records with the same CDR3 protein are collapsed into one entry carrying the most frequent genes and DNA. V and J calls and clone size were set by TCRdb, not the authors. The sample table shows 1.6 million or so distinct CDR3 sequences, and about 32% are seen once. The ten biggest clones cover around 11% of the sample.

Reading from cysteine to phenylalanine, the CDR3 counts 13 amino acids. Kept here is only the CDR3 DNA, which spans 39 bases and is read in frame from base 1. CDR1 and CDR2, per the germline V gene, are SNHLY and FYNNEI. The sample originates from a study of blood T cells in healthy people across ages (dated by TCRdb to 2015 to 2017). As for the study more broadly: In model experiments, template switching captured about one uniquely barcoded TCR beta cDNA molecule for every two T cells. Using deep sequencing normalized with unique cDNA molecular identifiers, the study measured how TCR beta repertoire diversity changes with age. Four age groups were formed from the donors: young (average about 16 years), middle-aged (approximately 40), aged (62) and long-lived (approximately 78). To avoid experimental bias, donors of different ages were randomly spread across the sequencing lanes. Using the same blood draw, the study looked at two additional independent replicas of 1 million unique cDNA reads for two donors, one aged 18 to 29 and the other aged 80 or older.

Study-level results and caveats: Total diversity estimates from one million sequenced T cells were considered lower bounds and underestimates. Observed TCR beta diversity per million T cells fell roughly linearly with age, and a significant reduction was already apparent by age about 36. Observed TCR beta diversity correlated strongly with the percentage of naive T cells measured by flow cytometry. Compared with the aged group, more naive CD4+ T cells, fewer expanded clones and increased TCR diversity were shown by the long-lived group, suggesting age selection. Because the CMV infection status of the donors was unknown, age-related changes in expanded clonotypes may potentially have been confounded. Since profiling was done on bulk unsorted PBMCs, naive and antigen-experienced compartments could not be conclusively compared.

The chain is encoded by TRBV2 joined to TRBJ2-7; the D region possibly corresponds to TRBD2 (5 bases align). The sequence was obtained from a woman in her twenties or thirties in good health. The specimen was blood. The DNA sequence follows: TGTGGCAGCAGTGAAGGCGGGTTGTGGGAGCAGTACTTC. This translates into CGSSEGGLWEQYF.